This passage covers 10 T cell receptor beta chains from one sample sequenced in a study of vaccination and CD4 T cells after COVID-19. For these TCRs, the target antigens are not known. An Oncomine TCR Beta short-read assay was used to sequence the DNA from cultured CD4+ T cells. TCRdb re-analysed the PCR reads in MiXCR, keeping a single row per CDR3 protein. The sample includes around 19,000 distinct CDR3 sequences, under 30% of them seen just once. Indicated treatment: approximately 10-day PBMC culture with coronavirus spike peptide pools or control peptides (ViraFEST assay). Sequenced material: cultured CD4+ T cells from blood. The receptor source for this set is a human donor with COVID-19.

The rearrangement links TRBV5-4 to TRBJ1-2; 10 bases match TRBD1. This CDR3 comprises 15 residues. The ends lost 4 bases at V and 8 bases at J; junction bases unmatched: 11. Germline V gene data show CDR1 as SGHNT and CDR2 as YYREEE (reference sequence). CDR3 nucleotides: TGTGCCAGCAGCGCCGGGGACAGGGGTAATCACGGCTACACCTTC. It is translated as CASSAGDRGNHGYTF. Complete variable domain (other parts from reference TRBV5-4 and TRBJ1-2): ETGVTQSPTHLIKTRGQQVTLRCSSQSGHNTVSWYQQALGQGPQFIFQYYREEENGRGNFPPRFSGLQFPNYSSELNVNALELDDSALYLCASSAGDRGNHGYTFGSGTRLTVV.

The chain has TRBV7-2 and TRBJ1-1; D gene unclear. Trimming left V 0 bases short and J 5 bases short, with 10 bases between. This CDR3 contains 14 residues. The V gene's germline CDR1 is SGHTA and CDR2 FQGNSA. In DNA form, the CDR3 reads TGTGCCAGCAGCTTAGCTGGGGAGTGGACTGAAGCTTTCTTT. Protein: CASSLAGEWTEAFF.

This clonotype was seen only a few times. V and J are TRBV27 and TRBJ1-5, with TRBD1 matching over 7 bases. CDR1 and CDR2 from the germline V gene are MNHEY and SMNVEV (reference sequence). J gave up 0 bases and V 1 base, and 9 bases lay outside the gene matches. The CDR3 runs 18 residues. CDR3 nucleotides: TGTGCCAGCAGTTTATTTGGGACAGCCTCAAATAGCAATCAGCCCCAGCATTTT. Translated, it gives CASSLFGTASNSNQPQHF.

This clonotype occurred a few times. This rearrangement joins TRBV6-5 to TRBJ1-2, with 7 bases matching TRBD1. After removal of 2 bases from V and 5 bases from J, the junction contained 2 bases not matched to a gene. CDR3 length: 13 residues. In germline, CDR1 is MNHEY, CDR2 SVGAGI. CDR3 residues: CASSYGQEYGYTF. Written as DNA, the CDR3 is TGTGCCAGCAGTTACGGACAGGAGTATGGCTACACCTTC.

This clonotype was detected only a few times. The chain recombines TRBV6-2 or TRBV6-3 with TRBJ2-7, with 7 bases that match TRBD2. With V trimmed by 1 base and J by 6 bases, 6 bases remained unmatched. There are 14 residues in the CDR3. In germline, CDR1 is MNHEY, CDR2 SVGEGT. The CDR3 DNA is TGTGCCAGCAGTTACTGGGAGGGCTCTCTCGAGCAGTACTTC. This encodes CASSYWEGSLEQYF.

The V and J genes are TRBV19 and TRBJ2-5, with D perhaps matching TRBD1 (7 bases). The CDR3 covers 15 residues. Germline lookup yields CDR1 LNHDA and CDR2 SQIVND (reference sequence). V shed 5 bases and J shed 4 bases, with 17 bases lying between them. The DNA for the CDR3 is TGTGCCAGTAGTGAGACAGGGAGGAGAATAGAGACCCAGTACTTC. Protein: CASSETGRRIETQYF.

The CDR3 loop is CASSPRSKQPQHF. CDR3 bases: TGTGCCAGCAGCCCCCGGAGTAAGCAGCCCCAGCATTTT. This chain joins TRBV28 and TRBJ1-5; D call uncertain. This CDR3 is built from 13 residues. Germline values: CDR1 MDHEN, CDR2 SYDVKM. The germline V and J ends were trimmed by 6 bases and 7 bases, with 13 bases remaining between them.

This clonotype was counted between two and nine times. This chain links TRBV2 with TRBJ2-5; D call uncertain. This CDR3 has 13 residues. Germline V gene sequence: CDR1 SNHLY, CDR2 FYNNEI. Trimming pared 3 bases from V and 4 bases from J, leaving 9 bases between. CDR3 sequence reads: CASSERLPETQYF. CDR3 nucleotides: TGTGCCAGCAGTGAGCGTCTTCCAGAGACCCAGTACTTC.

The V and J genes are TRBV11-3 and TRBJ2-2; D uncertain. Trimming stripped 8 bases from V and 5 bases from J, with 9 bases between. The CDR3 runs 12 residues. Germline CDR1 SGHNT, CDR2 YENEEA. The CDR3 bases are TGTGCCAGCTCTCTAGGGACCGGGGAGCTGTTTTTT. Protein product: CASSLGTGELFF.

This clonotype was seen a few times. DNA for the CDR3: TGTGCCAGCAGTTTATCGGGCAAAGCCTACGAGCAGTACTTC. Its translation: CASSLSGKAYEQYF. This rearrangement joins TRBV27 to TRBJ2-7; D gene ambiguous. Germline loops: CDR1 MNHEY, CDR2 SMNVEV (reference sequence). The CDR3 extends over 14 amino acids. The germline V and J ends were trimmed by 0 bases and 2 bases, with 8 bases remaining between them.